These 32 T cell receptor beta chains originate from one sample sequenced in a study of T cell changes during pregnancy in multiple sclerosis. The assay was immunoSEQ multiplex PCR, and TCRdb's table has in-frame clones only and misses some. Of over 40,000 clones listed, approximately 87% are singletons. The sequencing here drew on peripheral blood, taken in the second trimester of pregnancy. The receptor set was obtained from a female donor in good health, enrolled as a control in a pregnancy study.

The CDR3 DNA is TGTGCCAGCAGCTTATCCGTTCCGGTGCAGCCCCAGCATTTT. It yields the protein CASSLSVPVQPQHF. The chain links TRBV7-9 to TRBJ1-5; D is unclear. CDR3 length equals 14 residues. CDR1 and CDR2 (germline): SEHNR, FQNEAQ (reference sequence). V lost 2 bases and J lost 7, with 12 bases in between.

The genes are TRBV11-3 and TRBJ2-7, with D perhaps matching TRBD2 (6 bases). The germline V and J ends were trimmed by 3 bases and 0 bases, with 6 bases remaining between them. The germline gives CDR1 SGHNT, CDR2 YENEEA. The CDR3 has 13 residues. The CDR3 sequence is CASSLGGSYEQYF. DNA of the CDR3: TGTGCCAGCAGCTTGGGGGGCTCCTACGAGCAGTACTTC.

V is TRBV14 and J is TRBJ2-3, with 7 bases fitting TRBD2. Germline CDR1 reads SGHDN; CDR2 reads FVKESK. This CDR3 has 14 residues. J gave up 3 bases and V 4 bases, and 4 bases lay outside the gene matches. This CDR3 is CASSPRTSTDTQYF. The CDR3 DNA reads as TGTGCCAGCAGCCCGCGGACTAGTACAGATACGCAGTATTTT.

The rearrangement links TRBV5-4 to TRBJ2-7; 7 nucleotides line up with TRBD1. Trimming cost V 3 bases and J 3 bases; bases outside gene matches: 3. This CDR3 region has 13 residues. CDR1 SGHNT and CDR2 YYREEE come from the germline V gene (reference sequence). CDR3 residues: CASSYRGVYEQYF. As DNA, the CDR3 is TGTGCCAGCAGCTACAGGGGTGTCTACGAGCAGTACTTC. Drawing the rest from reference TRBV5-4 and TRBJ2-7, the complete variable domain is ETGVTQSPTHLIKTRGQQVTLRCSSQSGHNTVSWYQQALGQGPQFIFQYYREEENGRGNFPPRFSGLQFPNYSSELNVNALELDDSALYLCASSYRGVYEQYFGPGTRLTVT.

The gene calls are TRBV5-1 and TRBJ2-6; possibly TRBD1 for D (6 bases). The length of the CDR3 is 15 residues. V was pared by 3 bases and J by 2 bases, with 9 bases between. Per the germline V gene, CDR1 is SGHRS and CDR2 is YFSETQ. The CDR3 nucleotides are TGCGCCAGCAGCTACAGGACAGCTGGGGCCAACGTCCTGACTTTC. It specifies CASSYRTAGANVLTF.

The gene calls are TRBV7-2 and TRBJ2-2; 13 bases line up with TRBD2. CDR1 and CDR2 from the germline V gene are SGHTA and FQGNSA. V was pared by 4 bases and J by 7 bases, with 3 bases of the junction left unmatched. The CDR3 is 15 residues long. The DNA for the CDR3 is TGTGCCAGCAGCTGGACTAGCGGGAGCAGCGGGGAGCTGTTTTTT. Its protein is CASSWTSGSSGELFF.

The CDR3 sequence is CASSYSTSFGEQYF. CDR3 DNA: TGTGCCAGCAGTTACTCGACTAGCTTTGGCGAGCAGTACTTC. The V call is TRBV6-5, the J call TRBJ2-7, with TRBD2 matching over 7 bases. The junction had 5 bases not matched to a gene; V was cut back by 0 bases and J by 6 bases. Germline V gives CDR1 MNHEY, CDR2 SVGAGI. The CDR3 runs to 14 residues.

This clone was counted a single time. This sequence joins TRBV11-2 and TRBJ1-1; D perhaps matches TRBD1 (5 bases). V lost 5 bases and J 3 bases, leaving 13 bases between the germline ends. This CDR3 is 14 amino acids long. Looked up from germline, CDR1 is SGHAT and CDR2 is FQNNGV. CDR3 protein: CASSMESGYTEAFF. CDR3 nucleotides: TGTGCCAGCAGCATGGAATCAGGGTACACTGAAGCTTTCTTT.

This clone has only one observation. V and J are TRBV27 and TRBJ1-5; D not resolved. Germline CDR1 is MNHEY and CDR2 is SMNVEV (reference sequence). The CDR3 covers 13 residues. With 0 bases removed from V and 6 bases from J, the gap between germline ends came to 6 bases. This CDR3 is CASSLSRAQPQHF. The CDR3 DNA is TGTGCCAGCAGTTTATCGCGGGCTCAGCCCCAGCATTTT.

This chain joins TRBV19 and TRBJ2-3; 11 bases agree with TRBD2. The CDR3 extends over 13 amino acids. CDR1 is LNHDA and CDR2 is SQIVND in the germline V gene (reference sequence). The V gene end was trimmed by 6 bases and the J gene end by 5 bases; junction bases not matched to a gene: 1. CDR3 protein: CASRLAGVDTQYF. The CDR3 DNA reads TGTGCCAGTAGACTAGCGGGGGTAGATACGCAGTATTTT.

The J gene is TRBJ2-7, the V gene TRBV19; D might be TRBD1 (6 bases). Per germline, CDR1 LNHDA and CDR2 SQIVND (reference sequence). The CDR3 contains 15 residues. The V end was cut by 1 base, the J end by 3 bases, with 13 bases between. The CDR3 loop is CASSIVQGVFYEQYF. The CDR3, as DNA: TGTGCCAGTAGTATAGTACAGGGAGTTTTCTACGAGCAGTACTTC. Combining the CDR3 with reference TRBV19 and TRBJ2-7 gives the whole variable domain DGGITQSPKYLFRKEGQNVTLSCEQNLNHDAMYWYRQDPGQGLRLIYYSQIVNDFQKGDIAEGYSVSREKKESFPLTVTSAQKNPTAFYLCASSIVQGVFYEQYFGPGTRLTVT.

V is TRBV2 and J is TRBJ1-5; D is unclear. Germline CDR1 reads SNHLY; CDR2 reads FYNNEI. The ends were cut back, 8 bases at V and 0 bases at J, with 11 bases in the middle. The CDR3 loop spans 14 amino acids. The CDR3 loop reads CASSLEVSNQPQHF. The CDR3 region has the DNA TGTGCCAGCTCCCTAGAAGTTAGCAATCAGCCCCAGCATTTT.

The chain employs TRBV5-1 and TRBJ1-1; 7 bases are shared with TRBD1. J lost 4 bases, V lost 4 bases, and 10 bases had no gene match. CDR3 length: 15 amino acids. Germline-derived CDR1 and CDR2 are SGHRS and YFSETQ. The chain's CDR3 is CASSKPDRDSTEAFF. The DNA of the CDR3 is TGCGCCAGCAGCAAGCCCGACCGGGACAGCACTGAAGCTTTCTTT.

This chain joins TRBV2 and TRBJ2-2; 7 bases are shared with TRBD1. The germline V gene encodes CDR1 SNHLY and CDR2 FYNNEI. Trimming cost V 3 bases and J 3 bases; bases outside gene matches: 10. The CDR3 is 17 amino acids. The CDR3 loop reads CASSEVSTGADTGELFF. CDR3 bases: TGTGCCAGCAGTGAGGTGTCAACAGGGGCGGACACCGGGGAGCTGTTTTTT.

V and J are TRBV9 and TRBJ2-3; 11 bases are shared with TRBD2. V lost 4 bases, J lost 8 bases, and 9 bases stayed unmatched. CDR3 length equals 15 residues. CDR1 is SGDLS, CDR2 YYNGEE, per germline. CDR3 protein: CASSPIAGGQVTQYF. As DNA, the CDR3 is TGTGCCAGCAGCCCTATAGCGGGAGGGCAGGTTACGCAGTATTTT.

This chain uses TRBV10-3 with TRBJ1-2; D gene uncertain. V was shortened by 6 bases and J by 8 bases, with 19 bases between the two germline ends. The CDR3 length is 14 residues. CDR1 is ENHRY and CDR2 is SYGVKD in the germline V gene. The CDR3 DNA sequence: TGTGCCATCAGGGCCGGGCCGCCTAGGGAGGGCTACACCTTC. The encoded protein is CAIRAGPPREGYTF.

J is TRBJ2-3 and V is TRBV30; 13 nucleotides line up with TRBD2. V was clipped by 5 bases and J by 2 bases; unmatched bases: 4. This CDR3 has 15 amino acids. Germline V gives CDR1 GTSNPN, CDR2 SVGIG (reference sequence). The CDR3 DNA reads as TGTGCCTGGGAGGGACTAGCGGGGATCACAGATACGCAGTATTTT. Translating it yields CAWEGLAGITDTQYF.

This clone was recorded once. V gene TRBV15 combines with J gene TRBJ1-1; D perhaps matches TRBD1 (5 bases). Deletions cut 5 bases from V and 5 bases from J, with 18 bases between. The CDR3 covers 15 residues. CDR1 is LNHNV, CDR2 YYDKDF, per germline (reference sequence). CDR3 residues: CATSVWGPGRTEAFF. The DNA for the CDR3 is TGTGCCACCAGCGTGTGGGGCCCCGGAAGGACTGAAGCTTTCTTT.

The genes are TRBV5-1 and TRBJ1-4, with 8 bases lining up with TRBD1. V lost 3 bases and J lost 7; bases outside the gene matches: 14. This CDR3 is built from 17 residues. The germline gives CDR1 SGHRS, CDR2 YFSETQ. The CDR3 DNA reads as TGCGCCAGCAGCTACGACATCCCAGGGGGCGCAGGTGAAAAACTGTTTTTT. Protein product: CASSYDIPGGAGEKLFF.

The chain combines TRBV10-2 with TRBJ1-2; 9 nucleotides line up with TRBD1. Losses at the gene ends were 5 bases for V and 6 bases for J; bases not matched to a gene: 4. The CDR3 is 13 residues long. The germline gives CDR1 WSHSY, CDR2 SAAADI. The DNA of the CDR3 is TGCGCCAGCAGTCTTGACAGGGGGAATGGCTACACCTTC. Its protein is CASSLDRGNGYTF.

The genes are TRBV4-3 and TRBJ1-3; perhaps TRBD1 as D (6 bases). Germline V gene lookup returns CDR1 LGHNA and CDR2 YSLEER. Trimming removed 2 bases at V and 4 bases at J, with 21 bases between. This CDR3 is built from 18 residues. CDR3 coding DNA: TGCGCCAGCAGCCAATGGGACACCCGTTTGATGTCCGGAAACACCATATATTTT. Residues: CASSQWDTRLMSGNTIYF.

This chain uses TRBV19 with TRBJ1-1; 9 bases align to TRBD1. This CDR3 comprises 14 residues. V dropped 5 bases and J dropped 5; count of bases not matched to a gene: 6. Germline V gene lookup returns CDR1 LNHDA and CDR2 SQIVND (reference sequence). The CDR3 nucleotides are TGTGCCAGTAGTGTCCGGGACAGGGAAACTGAAGCTTTCTTT. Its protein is CASSVRDRETEAFF.

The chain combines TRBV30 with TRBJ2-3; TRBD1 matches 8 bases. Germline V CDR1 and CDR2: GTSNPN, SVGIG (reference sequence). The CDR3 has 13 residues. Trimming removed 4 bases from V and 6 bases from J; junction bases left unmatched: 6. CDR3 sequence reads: CAWKVTGVDTQYF. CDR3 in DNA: TGTGCCTGGAAGGTGACAGGGGTGGATACGCAGTATTTT.

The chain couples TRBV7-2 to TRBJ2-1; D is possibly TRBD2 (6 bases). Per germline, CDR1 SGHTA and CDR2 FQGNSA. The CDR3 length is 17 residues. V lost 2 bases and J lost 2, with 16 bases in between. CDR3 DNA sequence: TGTGCCAGCAGCTTAAATCCGGGCGGGGCGACCTACAATGAGCAGTTCTTC. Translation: CASSLNPGGATYNEQFF.

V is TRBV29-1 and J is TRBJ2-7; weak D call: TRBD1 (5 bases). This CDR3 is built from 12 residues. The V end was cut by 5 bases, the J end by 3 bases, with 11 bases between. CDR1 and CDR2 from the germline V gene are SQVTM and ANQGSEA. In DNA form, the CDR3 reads TGCAGCGTTTTGGCAGGGATCTACGAGCAGTACTTC. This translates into CSVLAGIYEQYF.

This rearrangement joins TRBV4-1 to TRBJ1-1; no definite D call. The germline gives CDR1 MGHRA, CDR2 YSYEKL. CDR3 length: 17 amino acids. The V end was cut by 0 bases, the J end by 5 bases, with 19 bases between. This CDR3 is CASSQDLNLGRLTEAFF. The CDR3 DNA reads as TGCGCCAGCAGCCAAGATTTGAATCTAGGGAGGTTGACTGAAGCTTTCTTT.

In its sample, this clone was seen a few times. CDR3 in amino acids: CASSQGTGGDYGYTF. CDR3 in DNA: TGTGCCAGCAGCCAAGGGACCGGGGGAGACTATGGCTACACCTTC. V usage is TRBV14 and J usage is TRBJ1-2; perhaps TRBD1 as D (5 bases). Per the germline V gene, CDR1 is SGHDN and CDR2 is FVKESK. The V end was cut by 1 base, the J end by 3 bases, with 12 bases between. The CDR3 spans 15 residues.

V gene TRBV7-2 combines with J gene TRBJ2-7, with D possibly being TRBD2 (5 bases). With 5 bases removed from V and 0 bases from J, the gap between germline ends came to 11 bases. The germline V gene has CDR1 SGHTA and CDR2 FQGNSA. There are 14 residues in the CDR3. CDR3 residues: CASSANSASYEQYF. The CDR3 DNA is TGTGCCAGCAGCGCTAATAGCGCCTCCTACGAGCAGTACTTC.

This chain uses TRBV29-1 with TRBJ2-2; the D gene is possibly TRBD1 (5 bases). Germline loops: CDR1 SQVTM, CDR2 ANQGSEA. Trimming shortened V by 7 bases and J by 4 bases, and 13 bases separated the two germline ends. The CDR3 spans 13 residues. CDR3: CSAQGIGTGELFF. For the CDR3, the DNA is TGCAGCGCTCAGGGAATAGGCACCGGGGAGCTGTTTTTT.

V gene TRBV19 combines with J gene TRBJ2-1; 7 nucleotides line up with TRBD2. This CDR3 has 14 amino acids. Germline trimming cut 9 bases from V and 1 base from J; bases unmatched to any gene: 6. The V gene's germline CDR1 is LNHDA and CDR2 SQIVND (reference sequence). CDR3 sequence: CASGDYQSYNEQFF. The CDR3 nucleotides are TGTGCCAGCGGGGACTACCAGTCCTACAATGAGCAGTTCTTC. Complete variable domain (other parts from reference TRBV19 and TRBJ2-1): DGGITQSPKYLFRKEGQNVTLSCEQNLNHDAMYWYRQDPGQGLRLIYYSQIVNDFQKGDIAEGYSVSREKKESFPLTVTSAQKNPTAFYLCASGDYQSYNEQFFGPGTRLTVL.

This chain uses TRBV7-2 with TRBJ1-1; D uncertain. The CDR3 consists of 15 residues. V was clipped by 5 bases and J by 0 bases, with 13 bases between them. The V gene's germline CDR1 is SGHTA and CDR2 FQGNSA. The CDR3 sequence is CASSHGALLNTEAFF. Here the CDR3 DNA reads TGTGCCAGCAGCCACGGTGCCCTTTTGAACACTGAAGCTTTCTTT.

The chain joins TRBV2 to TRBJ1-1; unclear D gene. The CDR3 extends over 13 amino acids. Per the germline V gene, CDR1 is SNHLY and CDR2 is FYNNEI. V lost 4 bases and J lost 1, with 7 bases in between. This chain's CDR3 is CASSGLPNTEAFF. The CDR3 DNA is TGTGCCAGCAGTGGGCTGCCGAACACTGAAGCTTTCTTT.